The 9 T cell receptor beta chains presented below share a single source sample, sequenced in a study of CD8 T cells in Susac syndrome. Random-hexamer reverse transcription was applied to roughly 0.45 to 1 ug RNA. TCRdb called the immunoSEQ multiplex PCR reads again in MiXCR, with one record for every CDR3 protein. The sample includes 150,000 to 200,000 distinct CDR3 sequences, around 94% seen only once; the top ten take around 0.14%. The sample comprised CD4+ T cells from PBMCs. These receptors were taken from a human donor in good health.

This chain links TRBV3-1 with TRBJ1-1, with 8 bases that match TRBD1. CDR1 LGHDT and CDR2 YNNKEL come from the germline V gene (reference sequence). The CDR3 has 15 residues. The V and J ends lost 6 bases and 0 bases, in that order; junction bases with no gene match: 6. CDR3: CASRLGQGMNTEAFF. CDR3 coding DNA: TGTGCCAGCAGACTCGGACAGGGAATGAACACTGAAGCTTTCTTT.

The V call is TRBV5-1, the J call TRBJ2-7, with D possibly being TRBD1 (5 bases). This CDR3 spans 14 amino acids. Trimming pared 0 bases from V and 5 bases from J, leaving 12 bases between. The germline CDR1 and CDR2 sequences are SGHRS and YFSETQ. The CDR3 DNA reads TGCGCCAGCAGCTTGGGGACAATCTTCAACGAGCAGTACTTC. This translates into CASSLGTIFNEQYF. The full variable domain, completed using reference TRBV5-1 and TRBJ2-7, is KAGVTQTPRYLIKTRGQQVTLSCSPISGHRSVSWYQQTPGQGLQFLFEYFSETQRNKGNFPGRFSGRQFSNSRSEMNVSTLELGDSALYLCASSLGTIFNEQYFGPGTRLTVT.

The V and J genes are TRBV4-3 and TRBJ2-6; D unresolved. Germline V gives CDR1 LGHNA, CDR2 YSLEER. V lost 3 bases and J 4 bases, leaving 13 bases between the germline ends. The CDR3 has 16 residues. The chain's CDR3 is CASSHQASNGANVLTF. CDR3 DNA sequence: TGCGCCAGCAGCCATCAGGCGAGTAACGGGGCCAACGTCCTGACTTTC.

CDR3 DNA sequence: TGTGCCAGCAGCCAATTAAGTGGTTCACCCCTCCACTTT. Its translation is CASSQLSGSPLHF. The chain joins TRBV3-1 to TRBJ1-6; D remains ambiguous. The germline V gene has CDR1 LGHDT and CDR2 YNNKEL (reference sequence). Deletions cut 2 bases from V and 9 bases from J, with 8 bases between. The CDR3 covers 13 residues.

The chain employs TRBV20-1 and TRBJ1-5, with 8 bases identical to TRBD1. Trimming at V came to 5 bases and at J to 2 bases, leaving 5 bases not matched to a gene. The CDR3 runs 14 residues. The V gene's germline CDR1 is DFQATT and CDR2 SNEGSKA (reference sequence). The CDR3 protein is CSALQGGGNQPQHF. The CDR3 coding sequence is TGCAGTGCTCTACAGGGGGGAGGCAATCAGCCCCAGCATTTT.

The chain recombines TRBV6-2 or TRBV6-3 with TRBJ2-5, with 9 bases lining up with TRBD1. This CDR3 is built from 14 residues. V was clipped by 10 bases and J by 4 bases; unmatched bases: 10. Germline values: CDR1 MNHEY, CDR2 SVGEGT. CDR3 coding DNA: TGTGCCACTTTCGCGGGACAGGGCCTAGAGACCCAGTACTTC. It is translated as CATFAGQGLETQYF.

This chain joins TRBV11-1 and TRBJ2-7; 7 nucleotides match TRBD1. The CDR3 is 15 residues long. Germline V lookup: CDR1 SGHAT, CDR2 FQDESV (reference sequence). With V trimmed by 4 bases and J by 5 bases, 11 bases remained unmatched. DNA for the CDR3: TGTGCCAGCAGCTATGGGGACAGTGGTTACCACGAGCAGTACTTC. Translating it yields CASSYGDSGYHEQYF. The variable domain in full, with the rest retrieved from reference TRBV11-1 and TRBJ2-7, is EAEVAQSPRYKITEKSQAVAFWCDPISGHATLYWYRQILGQGPELLVQFQDESVVDDSQLPKDRFSAERLKGVDSTLKIQPAELGDSAMYLCASSYGDSGYHEQYFGPGTRLTVT.

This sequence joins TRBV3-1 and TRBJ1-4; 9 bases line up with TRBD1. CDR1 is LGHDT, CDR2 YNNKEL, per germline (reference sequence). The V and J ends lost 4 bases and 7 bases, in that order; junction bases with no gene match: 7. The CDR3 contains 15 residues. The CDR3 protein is CASSPPETGGEKLFF. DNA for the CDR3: TGTGCCAGCAGCCCTCCAGAGACAGGGGGTGAAAAACTGTTTTTT.

The CDR3 region is CASTRTRDIYEQYF. Written as DNA, the CDR3 is TGTGCCAGCACCCGGACGAGGGATATCTACGAGCAGTACTTC. The chain recombines TRBV7-9 with TRBJ2-7, with D perhaps TRBD2 (5 bases). In germline, CDR1 is SEHNR, CDR2 FQNEAQ (reference sequence). V lost 7 bases to trimming and J lost 3 bases, with 16 bases between them. The CDR3 spans 14 residues.